Following are 13 T cell receptor beta chains from one sample sequenced in a study of metastatic and nonmetastatic thyroid tumors. Among the patients, none had received any treatment before thyroid surgery. With MiXCR, TCRdb called clones anew from the PCR reads. The sample gives about 45,000 clones, about 4.2% of which show up once; 8.5% to 10% is in the top ten. What was sequenced was blood. All receptors come from a female donor with papillary thyroid cancer or a benign thyroid nodule (not recorded which). Some clones in this sample may be carry-over from other donors' samples.

Ten or more counts support this clone. The chain joins TRBV2 to TRBJ2-1; 10 bases match TRBD2. The germline CDR1 and CDR2 sequences are SNHLY and FYNNEI. The ends lost 5 bases at V and 2 bases at J; junction bases unmatched: 3. CDR3 length equals 15 residues. The CDR3 region is CASSPSGSAYNEQFF. The DNA for the CDR3 is TGTGCCAGCAGTCCTAGCGGGAGCGCCTACAATGAGCAGTTCTTC.

A remark on this clone: This may be a read error, as it is one base from a much larger clone. Written as DNA, the CDR3 is TGTGCCAGCAGTTTAGGCGTGAGGGCCTACAATGAGCAGTTCTTC. Its protein product is CASSLGVRAYNEQFF. This chain joins TRBV28 and TRBJ2-1; possible D gene TRBD2, 5 bases. The CDR3 is 15 amino acids. Germline V lookup: CDR1 MDHEN, CDR2 SYDVKM. The V and J ends lost 2 bases and 2 bases respectively, with 10 bases between them.

There are many counts of this clone. The rearrangement uses TRBV10-3 and TRBJ2-2; D perhaps matches TRBD2 (6 bases). The V end was cut by 3 bases, the J end by 4 bases, with 18 bases between. The CDR3 loop spans 17 amino acids. Germline V gene data show CDR1 as ENHRY and CDR2 as SYGVKD. The CDR3 bases are TGTGCCATCAGTGATGAGGTGGGGACTGTAGGCACCGGGGAGCTGTTTTTT. Encoded protein: CAISDEVGTVGTGELFF.

This clone was detected only a few times. V gene TRBV15 combines with J gene TRBJ1-5; no reliable D call. The CDR3 has 15 residues. From germline, CDR1 is LNHNV and CDR2 YYDKDF (reference sequence). The V end was cut by 0 bases, the J end by 4 bases, with 10 bases between. Here the CDR3 DNA reads TGTGCCACCAGCAGAGATCTTGCCATAAATCAGCCCCAGCATTTT. Protein: CATSRDLAINQPQHF.

This clone was detected a few times. The chain has TRBV27 and TRBJ2-7; TRBD1 is a possible D gene (5 bases). V was clipped by 2 bases and J by 3 bases, with 14 bases between them. The germline V gene encodes CDR1 MNHEY and CDR2 SMNVEV (reference sequence). The CDR3 contains 15 residues. The CDR3 DNA sequence: TGTGCCAGCAGTTTAAGAGGCGGAAGGGGCTACGAGCAGTACTTC. Translating it yields CASSLRGGRGYEQYF.

This clone was counted ten times or more. The chain links TRBV14 to TRBJ2-1, with D perhaps being TRBD1 or TRBD2 (5 bases each). The V end was cut by 1 base, the J end by 7 bases, with 8 bases between. Germline V gives CDR1 SGHDN, CDR2 FVKESK. This CDR3 region has 13 residues. The CDR3 DNA reads TGTGCCAGCAGCCAAGGATGGGGGAATGAGCAGTTCTTC. Translated: CASSQGWGNEQFF. The full variable domain, rest sourced from reference TRBV14 and TRBJ2-1, is EAGVTQFPSHSVIEKGQTVTLRCDPISGHDNLYWYRRVMGKEIKFLLHFVKESKQDESGMPNNRFLAERTGGTYSTLKVQPAELEDSGVYFCASSQGWGNEQFFGPGTRLTVL.

Here the CDR3 reads CSAKTGTSAYRQYF. The CDR3 region has the DNA TGCAGTGCCAAAACCGGGACTAGCGCCTACCGACAGTACTTC. V and J are TRBV20-1 and TRBJ2-7; TRBD2 agrees at 10 bases. Per germline, CDR1 DFQATT and CDR2 SNEGSKA (reference sequence). The CDR3 extends over 14 amino acids. J was trimmed by 10 bases and V by 6 bases; bases with no gene match: 15.

This clone appeared many times. V is TRBV20-1 and J is TRBJ2-3; D might be TRBD2 (6 bases). The germline V gene has CDR1 DFQATT and CDR2 SNEGSKA (reference sequence). V was clipped by 4 bases and J by 5 bases, with 19 bases between them. The CDR3 contains 15 residues. The DNA for the CDR3 is TGCAGTGCTATGGCGACTAGTCGTACTTTAGATACGCAGTATTTT. Translated, it gives CSAMATSRTLDTQYF.

This clone was seen at least ten times. In the same sample, other DNA sequences code for this CDR3. J is TRBJ1-4 and V is TRBV7-9, with unresolved D. This CDR3 comprises 15 residues. The V gene's germline CDR1 is SEHNR and CDR2 FQNEAQ (reference sequence). V lost 3 bases, J lost 3 bases, and 11 bases lay in between. The CDR3: CASSFGRAANEKLFF. The CDR3 DNA reads TGTGCCAGCAGCTTTGGTCGAGCTGCTAATGAAAAACTGTTTTTT. Together with reference TRBV7-9 and TRBJ1-4, the CDR3 gives the full variable domain: DTGVSQNPRHKITKRGQNVTFRCDPISEHNRLYWYRQTLGQGPEFLTYFQNEAQLEKSRLLSDRFSAERPKGSFSTLEIQRTEQGDSAMYLCASSFGRAANEKLFFGSGTQLSVL.

The chain has TRBV27 and TRBJ1-6, with D unresolved. V lost 6 bases to trimming and J lost 3 bases, with 3 bases between them. Germline CDR1 reads MNHEY; CDR2 reads SMNVEV (reference sequence). CDR3 length equals 12 residues. The CDR3 DNA is TGTGCCAGCAGAGTCTATAATTCACCCCTCCACTTT. Translated: CASRVYNSPLHF.

This clone has ten or more counts. The chain carries TRBV5-4 and TRBJ2-1; 8 bases fit TRBD1. The CDR3 extends over 14 amino acids. CDR1 and CDR2 (germline): SGHNT, YYREEE (reference sequence). The V gene end was trimmed by 6 bases and the J gene end by 10 bases; junction bases not matched to a gene: 12. In DNA form, the CDR3 reads TGTGCCAGCACCCCCGGGACAGGCGGTAGGGAGCAGTTCTTC. Translated, it gives CASTPGTGGREQFF.

This clone was detected many times. V gene TRBV9 combines with J gene TRBJ2-5, with D possibly matching TRBD2 (6 bases). The V gene's germline CDR1 is SGDLS and CDR2 YYNGEE. Trimming took off 0 bases at V and 2 bases at J, with 11 bases between the two ends. This CDR3 region has 15 residues. CDR3 protein: CASSVDVSGQETQYF. CDR3 DNA: TGTGCCAGCAGCGTAGATGTTAGCGGACAAGAGACCCAGTACTTC.

This clone was recorded many times. V and J are TRBV11-2 and TRBJ1-2; 8 nucleotides align to TRBD1. Germline assignment: CDR1 SGHAT and CDR2 FQNNGV. CDR3 length: 14 amino acids. The J segment lost 2 bases and the V segment lost 5 bases, leaving 4 bases of the junction unmatched. CDR3 region: CASSPQGANYGYTF. CDR3 bases: TGTGCCAGCAGCCCCCAGGGGGCGAACTATGGCTACACCTTC. The whole variable domain, filled in from reference TRBV11-2 and TRBJ1-2, reads EAGVAQSPRYKIIEKRQSVAFWCNPISGHATLYWYQQILGQGPKLLIQFQNNGVVDDSQLPKDRFSAERLKGVDSTLKIQPAKLEDSAVYLCASSPQGANYGYTFGSGTRLTVV.